The present T cell receptor beta chain was sequenced within a study of cytomegalovirus exposure and HLA in healthy donors. Study observations and caveats: The study dropped some indistinguishable V segments, TRBV6-2 and TRBV6-3 among them. The classifier, whose performance was assessed in both the original and validation cohorts, reportedly diagnosed cytomegalovirus status with high specificity and sensitivity.

The primer mix had 60 Vbeta and 13 Jbeta primers. Libraries were prepared by immunoSEQ multiplex PCR; TCRdb keeps only in-frame clonotypes and omits some of them. This table lists about 210,000 clones. Germline CDR1 reads SEHNR; CDR2 reads FQNEAQ (reference sequence). Trimming pared 7 bases from V and 1 base from J, leaving 10 bases between. CDR3 length: 13 residues. Turning to this clone: Its antigen is still unknown.

The sample was PBMCs. This clonotype was sampled from a woman younger than 45 in good health and CMV-seropositive. The V gene is TRBV7-9, the J gene TRBJ1-1; D is undetermined. CDR3 region: CASTLAQNTEAFF. The DNA of the CDR3 is TGTGCCAGCACCCTTGCACAGAACACTGAAGCTTTCTTT.